These 12 T cell receptor beta chains were sequenced from one sample in a study of metastatic and nonmetastatic thyroid tumors. TCRdb re-called the PCR reads with MiXCR. This table has about 8,400 clones, about 32% appearing once. Each patient came to thyroid surgery without any prior treatment (of any kind). Sequencing used tumor tissue. The source is a female donor with papillary thyroid cancer or a benign thyroid nodule (not recorded which). Some clones in this sample may be carry-over from other donors' samples.

The chain has TRBV5-1 and TRBJ1-2; 7 bases line up with TRBD1. V lost 4 bases, J lost 4 bases, and 16 bases stayed unmatched. The CDR3 sequence is 17 residues long. The germline gives CDR1 SGHRS, CDR2 YFSETQ. CDR3 nucleotides: TGCGCCAGCAGCCCAAGCGACTTCACAGGGGATGGCTATGGCTACACCTTC. It encodes CASSPSDFTGDGYGYTF.

The chain employs TRBV9 and TRBJ2-5; tentative D call: TRBD1 (7 bases). V was pared by 0 bases and J by 3 bases, with 12 bases between. The CDR3 loop spans 15 amino acids. Germline loops: CDR1 SGDLS, CDR2 YYNGEE. The CDR3 here is CASSVAGGTEETQYF. The CDR3 DNA reads as TGTGCCAGCAGCGTAGCTGGAGGGACAGAAGAGACCCAGTACTTC.

This clone occurred a few times. The chain links TRBV7-2 to TRBJ2-7; D remains ambiguous. Trimming stripped 1 base from V and 6 bases from J, with 7 bases between. Per the germline V gene, CDR1 is SGHTA and CDR2 is FQGNSA. The CDR3 runs to 12 residues. CDR3 loop: CASSLVSIEQYF. The CDR3 nucleotides read TGTGCCAGCAGCTTAGTTAGTATCGAGCAGTACTTC.

This clone was found a few times. The chain joins TRBV27 to TRBJ2-2; TRBD1 aligns across 7 bases. The J segment lost 4 bases and the V segment lost 6 bases, leaving 5 bases of the junction unmatched. The CDR3 spans 14 residues. Germline lookup yields CDR1 MNHEY and CDR2 SMNVEV (reference sequence). CDR3 sequence (DNA): TGTGCCAGCAGATCCGGGACAGCCACCGGGGAGCTGTTTTTT. This gives the protein CASRSGTATGELFF.

This sequence joins TRBV5-1 and TRBJ2-1; TRBD1 matches at 10 bases. The V gene end was trimmed by 5 bases and the J gene end by 13 bases; junction bases not matched to a gene: 6. CDR3 length: 12 residues. The germline V gene has CDR1 SGHRS and CDR2 YFSETQ. The CDR3 here is CASRQTGGHQFF. CDR3 DNA sequence: TGCGCCAGCAGACAGACAGGGGGCCATCAGTTCTTC. The complete variable domain, with remaining parts taken from reference TRBV5-1 and TRBJ2-1, reads KAGVTQTPRYLIKTRGQQVTLSCSPISGHRSVSWYQQTPGQGLQFLFEYFSETQRNKGNFPGRFSGRQFSNSRSEMNVSTLELGDSALYLCASRQTGGHQFFGPGTRLTVL.

The rearrangement links TRBV5-1 to TRBJ1-3; TRBD1 is a possible D gene (5 bases). Deletions cut 0 bases from V and 4 bases from J, with 14 bases between. Per germline, CDR1 SGHRS and CDR2 YFSETQ. This CDR3 has 16 amino acids. The CDR3 nucleotides read TGCGCCAGCAGCTTGGCCGGGGCTACCGGGGGAAACACCATATATTTT. Amino acids: CASSLAGATGGNTIYF. Drawing the rest from reference TRBV5-1 and TRBJ1-3, the complete variable domain is KAGVTQTPRYLIKTRGQQVTLSCSPISGHRSVSWYQQTPGQGLQFLFEYFSETQRNKGNFPGRFSGRQFSNSRSEMNVSTLELGDSALYLCASSLAGATGGNTIYFGEGSWLTVV.

The genes are TRBV7-3 and TRBJ2-2; 8 bases map to TRBD1. With V trimmed by 7 bases and J by 2 bases, 9 bases remained unmatched. The germline V gene encodes CDR1 SGHTA and CDR2 FQGTGA. The length of the CDR3 is 16 residues. This CDR3 is CASISWTGSNTGELFF. CDR3 nucleotides: TGTGCCAGCATCTCCTGGACAGGGAGCAACACCGGGGAGCTGTTTTTT. Drawing the rest from reference TRBV7-3 and TRBJ2-2, the complete variable domain is GAGVSQTPSNKVTEKGKYVELRCDPISGHTALYWYRQSLGQGPEFLIYFQGTGAADDSGLPNDRFFAVRPEGSVSTLKIQRTERGDSAVYLCASISWTGSNTGELFFGEGSRLTVL.

This clone rates as medium-sized. The genes are TRBV13 and TRBJ2-1; the match to TRBD2 covers 14 bases. Per germline, CDR1 PRHDT and CDR2 FYEKMQ (reference sequence). V lost 3 bases, J lost 3 bases, and 1 base stayed unmatched. There are 16 residues in the CDR3. The chain's CDR3 is CASSLTSGRVYNEQFF. The DNA for the CDR3 is TGTGCCAGCAGCTTGACTAGCGGGAGGGTCTACAATGAGCAGTTCTTC.

The gene calls are TRBV12-3 or TRBV12-4 and TRBJ2-1; tentative D call: TRBD2 (7 bases). The CDR3 loop spans 15 amino acids. The V end was cut by 5 bases, the J end by 1 base, with 12 bases between. CDR3 nucleotides: TGTGCCAGCAGTGAACAGGGAGGGTCCTACAATGAGCAGTTCTTC. Encoded protein: CASSEQGGSYNEQFF.

By proportion, this clone is medium-sized. The chain links TRBV10-1 to TRBJ2-7, with D perhaps TRBD1 (6 bases). Germline CDR1 and CDR2: WNHNN and SYGVQD (reference sequence). V lost 4 bases to trimming and J lost 6 bases, with 13 bases between them. CDR3 length equals 13 residues. The CDR3 region is CASSGSTGSEQYF. In nucleotides, the CDR3 is TGCGCCAGCAGTGGGAGTACAGGGTCCGAGCAGTACTTC.

The V gene is TRBV6-2 or TRBV6-3, the J gene TRBJ2-7; 8 positions agree with TRBD1. The CDR3 loop spans 15 amino acids. With V trimmed by 5 bases and J by 0 bases, 6 bases remained unmatched. CDR1 MNHEY and CDR2 SVGEGT come from the germline V gene. The CDR3 coding sequence is TGTGCCAGCAGTCAAGGACAGGGCAGCTCCTACGAGCAGTACTTC. It translates to CASSQGQGSSYEQYF.

V and J are TRBV9 and TRBJ1-1, with TRBD1 identical over 7 bases. The CDR3 spans 13 residues. Trimming cost V 2 bases and J 7 bases; bases outside gene matches: 5. The germline V gene has CDR1 SGDLS and CDR2 YYNGEE. This chain's CDR3 is CASSVGTVGEAFF. In nucleotides, the CDR3 is TGTGCCAGCAGCGTCGGGACAGTCGGTGAAGCTTTCTTT.